The clone carrying this TCR beta chain rates as medium-sized. Multiplex PCR with 32 V and 13 J primers amplified TCR beta CDR3. TCRdb recomputed calls from the multiplex PCR reads with MiXCR, one row per CDR3 protein. The sample has 22,000 or so distinct CDR3 sequences, 25% to 35% seen once. These data come from a study of immune heterogeneity within non-small cell lung tumors. The V gene's germline CDR1 is SGHNT and CDR2 YENEEA. The V end was cut by 2 bases, the J end by 1 base, with 12 bases between. CDR3 length: 15 residues. Template material comprised bulk tumor genomic DNA at approximately 540 ng per sample. Several spatially distant biopsies were obtained per primary tumor intraoperatively. It was patients with untreated, newly diagnosed non-small cell lung cancer who underwent curative surgery.

This clonotype was obtained from a man aged 35-49 years with non-small cell lung cancer. The chain carries TRBV11-3 and TRBJ2-7; D call uncertain. The sequencing sample was made of lung tumor tissue. CDR3 sequence: CASSLFSLGSYEQYF. The CDR3 DNA reads TGTGCCAGCAGCTTATTTAGCCTGGGTTCCTACGAGCAGTACTTC.